The 10 T cell receptor beta chains presented below share a single source sample, sequenced in a study of blood T cells in healthy people across ages. The use of a sample-barcoded 5' primer and a J-beta primer mix characterized a second PCR of roughly 6 to 11 cycles. In TCRdb, the 5' RACE reads were re-called with MiXCR into one record per CDR3 protein. The sample includes more than 900,000 distinct CDR3 sequences, roughly a quarter of them seen just once. These data were also reused for a study on T cells of mothers and their children.

Specimen: blood. The receptors here all came from a girl aged 2-9 years in good health.

This clonotype was seen only a few times. The CDR3 coding sequence is TGTGCCAGTACTCTTGAAACAGCAACTGAAGCTTTCTTT. Protein sequence: CASTLETATEAFF. The chain joins TRBV6-6 to TRBJ1-1; unclear D gene. CDR1 and CDR2 from the germline V gene are MNHNY and SVGAGI (reference sequence). The V gene lost 9 bases and the J gene lost 5 bases, with 16 bases spanning the gap. The CDR3 is 13 residues long.

The count of this clonotype is one. This chain joins TRBV5-1 and TRBJ2-7; D uncertain. The length of the CDR3 is 15 residues. Germline V gene lookup returns CDR1 SGHRS and CDR2 YFSETQ. V lost 5 bases and J 0 bases, leaving 15 bases between the germline ends. CDR3: CASRDGVSSSYEQYF. As DNA, the CDR3 is TGCGCCAGCAGGGATGGAGTTTCTAGCTCCTACGAGCAGTACTTC.

The chain uses TRBV6-1 and TRBJ1-2; no clear D gene. There are 14 residues in the CDR3. Germline CDR1 is MNHNS and CDR2 is SASEGT. Trimming shortened V by 7 bases and J by 6 bases, and 18 bases separated the two germline ends. The DNA for the CDR3 is TGTGCCAGCATCCTACCTAACACGGCAGATGGCTACACCTTC. Protein product: CASILPNTADGYTF.

The chain carries TRBV28 and TRBJ1-3; TRBD1 agrees at 7 bases. CDR1 is MDHEN, CDR2 SYDVKM, per germline. CDR3 length: 18 amino acids. Trimming cost V 3 bases and J 0 bases; bases outside gene matches: 11. CDR3 in DNA: TGTGCCAGCAGTTTCCCCGGACAGGTCCAGTCCTCTGGAAACACCATATATTTT. It is translated as CASSFPGQVQSSGNTIYF. The full variable domain, in which reference TRBV28 and TRBJ1-3 provide the parts outside the CDR3, is DVKVTQSSRYLVKRTGEKVFLECVQDMDHENMFWYRQDPGLGLRLIYFSYDVKMKEKGDIPEGYSVSREKKERFSLILESASTNQTSMYLCASSFPGQVQSSGNTIYFGEGSWLTVV.

This rearrangement joins TRBV9 to TRBJ2-1; 10 positions match TRBD2. V lost 3 bases and J lost 4; bases outside the gene matches: 7. CDR3 length: 16 amino acids. The germline V gene has CDR1 SGDLS and CDR2 YYNGEE. Here the CDR3 reads CASSDHLAGEYNEQFF. The CDR3 DNA sequence: TGTGCCAGCAGCGACCACCTAGCGGGGGAATACAATGAGCAGTTCTTC. The full variable domain, rest sourced from reference TRBV9 and TRBJ2-1, is DSGVTQTPKHLITATGQRVTLRCSPRSGDLSVYWYQQSLDQGLQFLIQYYNGEERAKGNILERFSAQQFPDLHSELNLSSLELGDSALYFCASSDHLAGEYNEQFFGPGTRLTVL.

V is TRBV28 and J is TRBJ1-5; unclear D gene. The V end lost 2 bases, the J end lost 5 bases, and 7 bases lay between the germline ends. The CDR3 extends over 13 amino acids. Germline V lookup: CDR1 MDHEN, CDR2 SYDVKM. The CDR3 region has the DNA TGTGCCAGCAGTTTAGCGCCGGATCAGCCCCAGCATTTT. Protein sequence: CASSLAPDQPQHF.

In its sample, this clonotype was seen a few times. V gene TRBV28 combines with J gene TRBJ2-1, with a possible D match to TRBD2 (5 bases). Germline assignment: CDR1 MDHEN and CDR2 SYDVKM. V lost 6 bases and J 1 base, leaving 19 bases between the germline ends. The CDR3 is 17 amino acids. The CDR3 sequence is CASSLFEARGSYNEQFF. In nucleotides, the CDR3 is TGTGCCAGCAGCCTCTTTGAGGCCCGAGGGTCCTACAATGAGCAGTTCTTC.

The J gene is TRBJ2-5, the V gene TRBV29-1, with D perhaps matching TRBD2 (7 bases). V was trimmed by 5 bases and J by 3 bases, leaving 16 bases between them. The germline V gene encodes CDR1 SQVTM and CDR2 ANQGSEA. This CDR3 is built from 14 residues. CDR3 in DNA: TGCAGCGTTCGGGGGGCTCTGCGAAAAGAGACCCAGTACTTC. This encodes CSVRGALRKETQYF.

J is TRBJ2-5 and V is TRBV20-1; D possibly corresponds to TRBD1 (6 bases). The J call may be mistaken, given a closer DNA end match to TRBJ2-7. CDR3 length: 15 residues. Per germline, CDR1 DFQATT and CDR2 SNEGSKA (reference sequence). The CDR3 DNA sequence: TGCAGTGCTACAAAACCTTCAGGGGCCTCCTACGAGCAGTACTTC. Its protein is CSATKPSGASYEQYF.

This clonotype has only a few counts. Sequence at one end of the junction differs from germline and may be a read error. The chain has TRBV7-7 and TRBJ2-2; D call uncertain. The CDR3 loop spans 13 amino acids. CDR1 SSHAT and CDR2 FNYEAQ come from the germline V gene (reference sequence). In nucleotides, the CDR3 is TGTGCTAGCAGCGTATCAGACACCGGGGAGCTGTTTTTT. Translated: CASSVSDTGELFF.